One and the same sample provided the 8 T cell receptor beta chains below, sequenced in a study of blood T cell repertoires in COVID-19. Only in-frame clones appear in the TCRdb table, and some are missing; sequencing was by immunoSEQ multiplex PCR. The data contain some 70,000 clones, about 87% of them seen just once; the ten biggest clones take up around 8%. Sequenced sample: peripheral blood. The receptors were sampled from a man in his forties or fifties with active COVID-19.

The V and J genes are TRBV5-1 and TRBJ1-1; 10 nucleotides agree with TRBD1. Germline CDR1 and CDR2: SGHRS and YFSETQ. The V and J ends lost 4 bases and 9 bases, in that order; junction bases with no gene match: 6. CDR3 size: 13 residues. The CDR3 reads CASSIPGQGKAFF. As DNA, the CDR3 is TGCGCCAGCAGCATCCCGGGACAGGGGAAAGCTTTCTTT. The full variable domain, with the rest looked up from reference TRBV5-1 and TRBJ1-1, is KAGVTQTPRYLIKTRGQQVTLSCSPISGHRSVSWYQQTPGQGLQFLFEYFSETQRNKGNFPGRFSGRQFSNSRSEMNVSTLELGDSALYLCASSIPGQGKAFFGQGTRLTVV.

The chain has TRBV6-5 and TRBJ1-2, with D uncertain. V lost 4 bases, J lost 3 bases, and 18 bases lay in between. The CDR3 loop spans 16 amino acids. Germline values: CDR1 MNHEY, CDR2 SVGAGI. Written as DNA, the CDR3 is TGTGCCAGCAGTTCTGAACCGAGGAATCCCCACTATGGCTACACCTTC. Translation: CASSSEPRNPHYGYTF.

This chain joins TRBV30 and TRBJ1-3; D may be TRBD1 (5 bases). V was pared by 4 bases and J by 4 bases, with 11 bases between. Germline V gene sequence: CDR1 GTSNPN, CDR2 SVGIG (reference sequence). The CDR3 has 13 residues. CDR3 amino acids: CAWNPGPGNTIYF. Written as DNA, the CDR3 is TGTGCCTGGAATCCAGGGCCGGGAAACACCATATATTTT.

This clone showed up just once. This sequence joins TRBV5-4 and TRBJ2-5; 8 nucleotides agree with TRBD2. The trim removed 5 bases at V and 2 bases at J, leaving 8 bases unmatched. The CDR3 loop spans 15 amino acids. Germline V gene lookup returns CDR1 SGHNT and CDR2 YYREEE (reference sequence). The CDR3 protein is CASSKPGGQQETQYF. For the CDR3, the DNA is TGTGCCAGCAGTAAGCCGGGAGGGCAACAAGAGACCCAGTACTTC.

This rearrangement joins TRBV24-1 to TRBJ1-4, with D perhaps matching TRBD1 (5 bases). The CDR3 contains 10 residues. V was trimmed by 9 bases and J by 10 bases, leaving 8 bases between them. CDR1 is KGHDR, CDR2 SFDVKD, per germline. The CDR3 spells CATRRGKLFF. As DNA, the CDR3 is TGTGCCACCCGAAGGGGAAAACTGTTTTTT.

The V gene is TRBV29-1, the J gene TRBJ2-7; TRBD2 might be the D (5 bases). This CDR3 contains 12 residues. Trimming removed 8 bases at V and 3 bases at J, with 14 bases between. Germline CDR1 SQVTM, CDR2 ANQGSEA. CDR3 in amino acids: CSSGFSVYEQYF. In DNA form, the CDR3 reads TGCAGCTCTGGATTTAGCGTCTACGAGCAGTACTTC.

The rearrangement links TRBV5-8 to TRBJ1-2; no clear D gene. Trimming stripped 0 bases from V and 1 base from J, with 7 bases between. This CDR3 is built from 14 residues. Germline V gene lookup returns CDR1 SGHTS and CDR2 YDEGEE. CDR3 in DNA: TGTGCCAGCAGCTTGGTAGGAGGTAACTATGGCTACACCTTC. It yields the protein CASSLVGGNYGYTF.

This sequence joins TRBV9 and TRBJ2-1; 7 positions agree with TRBD2. The CDR3 runs 15 residues. CDR1 is SGDLS and CDR2 is YYNGEE in the germline V gene. With 2 bases clipped from V and 8 bases from J, the junction kept 10 bases outside the gene matches. This CDR3 reads CASSVTGGSRHEQFF. Written as DNA, the CDR3 is TGTGCCAGCAGCGTTACGGGCGGGAGTCGGCATGAGCAGTTCTTC.